This T cell receptor (beta chain) was sequenced for a study of cytomegalovirus exposure and HLA in healthy donors. Clones were read by immunoSEQ multiplex PCR, and TCRdb kept only the in-frame ones, dropping some. Among some 170,000 clones listed, roughly nine tenths were seen once. Sequenced: PBMCs. The sequence was collected from a woman between 25 and 40 years old in good health and CMV-seronegative.

The DNA for the CDR3 is TGTGCCAGCAGCTTAGGGCGGCTCTCTGGAAACACCATATATTTT. Its translation is CASSLGRLSGNTIYF. The V gene is TRBV13, the J gene TRBJ1-3; D call uncertain. The CDR3 contains 15 residues. Per germline, CDR1 PRHDT and CDR2 FYEKMQ (reference sequence). V lost 0 bases, J lost 0 bases, and 6 bases lay in between.